This T cell receptor (beta chain) stems from a study of HIV-infected patients and healthy controls. General study points: Healthy controls shared more CDR3 sequences between individuals than HIV-infected patients did. The seeming recovery of the Gini index after therapy in HIV-infected patients vanished in size-matched data.

cDNA was made from 400 to 500 ng RNA using alpha and beta constant primers. Using multiplexing indices, alpha and beta chain libraries were generated apart by chain-specific third strand synthesis. TCRdb processed the 5' RACE reads anew with MiXCR; each CDR3 protein has one entry. The sample has about 13,000 distinct CDR3 sequences, roughly 9.9% seen once. With respect to this clonotype: As yet, its antigen is unknown.

All unsorted peripheral T cells were captured because whole blood was used without fractionation. Sequenced sample: blood. The receptor's source is an adult in good health.

CDR3 DNA: TGTGCCAGCAGCTTAGTGTTAGCGGGGGGGCTTGAGACCCAGTACTTC. It yields the protein CASSLVLAGGLETQYF. V and J are TRBV7-8 and TRBJ2-5; TRBD2 matches 11 bases. This CDR3 has 16 amino acids. Trimming at V came to 1 base and at J to 5 bases, leaving 6 bases not matched to a gene. CDR1 is SGHVS, CDR2 FQNEAQ, per germline.